The 8 T cell receptor beta chains reported below all come from one sample, sequenced in a study of Ad26.COV2.S vaccination and SARS-CoV-2 variants. Profiled with immunoSEQ multiplex PCR; TCRdb holds only in-frame clones, not every one. The repertoire has about 370,000 clones, 80% to 90% of them found once; the top ten carry about 3.6%. Treatment meaning: over 15 received Ad26.COV2.S at low or high dose, single or two shots; a few received placebo; per-sample allocation not given. After the first vaccine or placebo injection, samples were drawn on day 63. This specimen consisted of peripheral blood, obtained in a trial of Ad26.COV2.S vaccine versus placebo. Receptor source: a person aged 18-60 years who received the Ad26.COV2.S COVID-19 vaccine or a placebo.

The rearrangement uses TRBV4-2 and TRBJ1-1; D remains unclear. Per the germline V gene, CDR1 is LGHNA and CDR2 is YNFKEQ. CDR3 length: 15 residues. Trimming stripped 4 bases from V and 5 bases from J, with 17 bases between. CDR3 nucleotides: TGTGCCAGCAGCCTAACAGCTGTTAGGCGGACTGAAGCTTTCTTT. This translates into CASSLTAVRRTEAFF.

This chain joins TRBV5-6 and TRBJ2-7; 10 bases are a match to TRBD2. Germline CDR1 is SGHDT and CDR2 is YYEEEE. The CDR3 contains 14 residues. With V trimmed by 4 bases and J by 2 bases, 3 bases remained unmatched. CDR3 nucleotides: TGTGCCAGCAGCCGTCTAGCGGGGGCCTACGAGCAGTACTTC. Translated, it gives CASSRLAGAYEQYF.

This clone has just one count. The CDR3 here is CASSLHGEQFF. CDR3 coding DNA: TGTGCCAGCAGTTTACATGGTGAGCAGTTCTTC. V usage is TRBV6-2 or TRBV6-3 and J usage is TRBJ2-1; D is unresolved. Between the trimmed V and J ends, which lost 4 bases and 9 bases, there was a span of 7 bases. Germline CDR1 and CDR2: MNHEY and SVGEGT. The CDR3 spans 11 residues.

This clone was seen more than once but under ten times. The rearrangement uses TRBV27 and TRBJ2-7; no reliable D call. The CDR3 spans 15 residues. V lost 5 bases and J 5 bases, leaving 19 bases between the germline ends. In germline, CDR1 is MNHEY, CDR2 SMNVEV (reference sequence). The CDR3 nucleotides are TGTGCCAGCAGTCCCCGACGGGTTTGGCGCGACGAGCAGTACTTC. Its translation: CASSPRRVWRDEQYF.

This clone has just one count. The genes are TRBV7-9 and TRBJ1-1, with 7 bases matching TRBD1. The CDR3 consists of 16 residues. CDR1 is SEHNR, CDR2 FQNEAQ, per germline (reference sequence). Trimming cost V 3 bases and J 1 base; bases outside gene matches: 8. CDR3 region: CASSLGQISKNTEAFF. In nucleotides, the CDR3 is TGTGCCAGCAGCTTGGGACAGATAAGTAAGAACACTGAAGCTTTCTTT.

The chain is built from TRBV20-1 and TRBJ2-7; D is uncertain. Trimming left V 2 bases short and J 6 bases short, with 5 bases between. The CDR3 contains 10 residues. Germline V gives CDR1 DFQATT, CDR2 SNEGSKA (reference sequence). The CDR3 loop is CSARRSEQYF. DNA of the CDR3: TGCAGTGCTAGACGGTCCGAGCAGTACTTC.

The chain couples TRBV7-9 to TRBJ1-3; TRBD1 matches at 7 bases. CDR1 and CDR2 (germline): SEHNR, FQNEAQ (reference sequence). The CDR3 length is 15 residues. The junction had 8 bases not matched to a gene; V was cut back by 5 bases and J by 4 bases. The CDR3 here is CASSGQASVGNTIYF. The CDR3 coding sequence is TGTGCCAGCAGCGGACAGGCCTCGGTCGGAAACACCATATATTTT.

In the case of this clone: One junction end does not reproduce the germline sequence, and a read error may be involved. CDR3 nucleotide sequence: TGTGCCAGCAGCCCTAGATTGTGGACTAGCTCCCACAATGAGCAGTTCTTC. Protein sequence: CASSPRLWTSSHNEQFF. The V gene is TRBV7-6, the J gene TRBJ2-1; 8 bases fit TRBD2. CDR3 length equals 17 residues. The V gene's germline CDR1 is SGHVS and CDR2 FNYEAQ.